The next 9 T cell receptor beta chains were all read from a single sample in a study of identifying expanded T cells in peripheral blood (dated by TCRdb to about 2019). Receptor libraries were prepared by the immunoSEQ multiplex PCR assay. TCRdb carries this immuneACCESS record with in-frame sequences only. Its versions omit some clonotypes, under half of them owing to an unresolved V gene in the studies checked, with the rest unexplained. This sample has approximately 57,000 clones in its table, and roughly 90% of those were observed once. About 3.8% of the sample comes from the top ten. Material: blood. All receptors derive from a person aged 18 to 75 in good health.

V and J are TRBV28 and TRBJ2-7; D gene uncertain. V was pared by 8 bases and J by 4 bases, with 6 bases between. The CDR3 length is 10 residues. The germline V gene has CDR1 MDHEN and CDR2 SYDVKM. The CDR3 protein is CASGHYEQYF. The CDR3 nucleotides read TGTGCCAGCGGCCATTACGAGCAGTACTTC.

Written as DNA, the CDR3 is TGTGCCAGCAGCCTTAGCGGGAGCGCCTTCAATGAGCAGTTCTTC. Translated, it gives CASSLSGSAFNEQFF. The rearrangement joins TRBV27 to TRBJ2-1, with 9 bases lining up with TRBD2. This CDR3 is built from 15 residues. Germline CDR1 reads MNHEY; CDR2 reads SMNVEV (reference sequence). J lost 6 bases, V lost 6 bases, and 9 bases had no gene match.

In regard to this clone: One junction end disagrees with the germline gene, perhaps due to a read error. DNA of the CDR3: TGTGCTAGCAGCTTAGTTTCGGGACCACAAGAGACCCAGTACTTC. Amino acid sequence: CASSLVSGPQETQYF. V and J are TRBV7-7 and TRBJ2-5; D is tentatively TRBD1 or TRBD2 (5 bases each). Germline V lookup: CDR1 SSHAT, CDR2 FNYEAQ (reference sequence). The CDR3 has 15 residues.

The chain carries TRBV18 and TRBJ2-7, with TRBD1 matching 8 bases. Germline V gives CDR1 KGHSH, CDR2 LQKENI. J gave up 0 bases and V 3 bases, and 7 bases lay outside the gene matches. The CDR3 totals 16 residues. CDR3 sequence (DNA): TGTGCCAGCTCACCTACCGGGACAGGCATCTCCTACGAGCAGTACTTC. This translates into CASSPTGTGISYEQYF. Together with reference TRBV18 and TRBJ2-7, the CDR3 gives the full variable domain: NAGVMQNPRHLVRRRGQEARLRCSPMKGHSHVYWYRQLPEEGLKFMVYLQKENIIDESGMPKERFSAEFPKEGPSILRIQQVVRGDSAAYFCASSPTGTGISYEQYFGPGTRLTVT.

The chain employs TRBV18 and TRBJ1-1; the D is unclear. Trimming took 0 bases from V and 1 from J, leaving 0 bases between them. Germline assignment: CDR1 KGHSH and CDR2 LQKENI. This CDR3 is built from 12 residues. In DNA, the CDR3 is TGTGCCAGCTCACCACCGAACACTGAAGCTTTCTTT. This codes for CASSPPNTEAFF.

The count of this clone is one. The genes are TRBV18 and TRBJ2-2; tentative D call: TRBD2 (5 bases). CDR3 length: 15 amino acids. The V end was cut by 3 bases, the J end by 7 bases, with 15 bases between. CDR1 and CDR2 (germline): KGHSH, LQKENI. The CDR3 spells CASSPFSEAVGELFF. The CDR3 DNA sequence: TGTGCCAGCTCACCTTTCTCGGAGGCCGTCGGGGAGCTGTTTTTT.

CDR3 in DNA: TGTGCCGCGGGGGGACGGGATACGCAGTATTTT. Its protein product is CAAGGRDTQYF. This sequence joins TRBV6-6 and TRBJ2-3; 8 positions agree with TRBD2. In germline, CDR1 is MNHNY, CDR2 SVGAGI (reference sequence). The V gene end was trimmed by 11 bases and the J gene end by 6 bases; junction bases not matched to a gene: 4. CDR3 size: 11 residues.

The V call is TRBV13, the J call TRBJ2-5; no definite D call. The germline V gene has CDR1 PRHDT and CDR2 FYEKMQ (reference sequence). The CDR3 sequence is 12 residues long. V gave up 2 bases and J gave up 1 base, with 2 bases separating them. DNA of the CDR3: TGTGCCAGCAGCTTACGCCAAGAGACCCAGTACTTC. This gives the protein CASSLRQETQYF.

V usage is TRBV10-3 and J usage is TRBJ1-5; D might be TRBD1 (5 bases). The CDR3 has 14 amino acids. V lost 8 bases and J lost 5, with 16 bases in between. Looked up from germline, CDR1 is ENHRY and CDR2 is SYGVKD. In DNA, the CDR3 is TGTGCCATCGGGGGTCAGGGTGGTGATCAGCCCCAGCATTTT. Its translation is CAIGGQGGDQPQHF.